The 26 T cell receptor beta chains below were found in one sample sequenced in a study of spatial heterogeneity in lung cancer. The time point here: sample taken at primary tumor resection. TCRdb re-derived calls from the 5' RACE reads in MiXCR, one entry per CDR3 protein. The table includes 25,000 or so distinct CDR3 sequences, approximately 3.3% detected once. The material was PBMCs, obtained at surgery. Receptor source: a female donor with early-stage non-small cell lung cancer.

This clonotype was picked up many times. The chain joins TRBV3-1 to TRBJ1-1; D is uncertain. This CDR3 comprises 12 residues. Trimming cost V 4 bases and J 1 base, with 4 bases left between them. Germline V gene lookup returns CDR1 LGHDT and CDR2 YNNKEL (reference sequence). CDR3 DNA sequence: TGTGCCAGCAGCCTAGAGAACACTGAAGCTTTCTTT. Residues: CASSLENTEAFF.

CDR3 nucleotide sequence: TGCAGTGCAACACTAGTAAGCTACGAGCAGTACTTC. Residues: CSATLVSYEQYF. The rearrangement uses TRBV20-1 and TRBJ2-7, with a tentative D call TRBD2 (5 bases). This CDR3 is built from 12 residues. Trimming pared 6 bases from V and 3 bases from J, leaving 12 bases between. Germline CDR1 reads DFQATT; CDR2 reads SNEGSKA (reference sequence).

This clonotype was picked up many times. V is TRBV4-1 and J is TRBJ2-5; D may be TRBD1 (6 bases). The V end was cut by 2 bases, the J end by 7 bases, with 11 bases between. The CDR3 has 13 residues. From germline, CDR1 is MGHRA and CDR2 YSYEKL. Written as DNA, the CDR3 is TGCGCCAGCAGCCAAACAGGGCTAGGGACCCAGTACTTC. It specifies CASSQTGLGTQYF.

This clonotype occurred many times. The V gene is TRBV5-1, the J gene TRBJ2-7; a possible D gene is TRBD1 (5 bases). The CDR3 totals 15 residues. Trimming took 4 bases from V and 0 from J, leaving 14 bases between them. Germline CDR1 is SGHRS and CDR2 is YFSETQ. CDR3 sequence reads: CASSSGHSISYEQYF. CDR3 bases: TGCGCCAGCAGCAGTGGACATTCTATCTCCTACGAGCAGTACTTC.

The table lists this clonotype with many counts. The V and J genes are TRBV3-1 and TRBJ2-4; D remains ambiguous. This CDR3 is 15 amino acids long. The V end lost 0 bases, the J end lost 0 bases, and 6 bases lay between the germline ends. CDR1 is LGHDT and CDR2 is YNNKEL in the germline V gene (reference sequence). The CDR3 region is CASSQDLIAKNIQYF. CDR3 nucleotides: TGTGCCAGCAGCCAAGATCTAATAGCCAAAAACATTCAGTACTTC.

At least ten counts were recorded for this clonotype. CDR3 sequence: CASSLLGNAYGYTF. In nucleotides, the CDR3 is TGTGCCAGCAGTTTACTAGGGAATGCCTATGGCTACACCTTC. The chain couples TRBV28 to TRBJ1-2, with no clear D. The CDR3 runs 14 residues. Trimming stripped 2 bases from V and 4 bases from J, with 11 bases between. Germline V gives CDR1 MDHEN, CDR2 SYDVKM.

This clonotype is judged medium-sized. The V and J genes are TRBV7-9 and TRBJ2-7, with a possible D match to TRBD2 (6 bases). The CDR3 sequence is 15 residues long. Germline V CDR1 and CDR2: SEHNR, FQNEAQ (reference sequence). Deletions cut 2 bases from V and 4 bases from J, with 15 bases between. The CDR3 nucleotides read TGTGCCAGCAGCTTATACGGAGGGAAAGGATACGAGCAGTACTTC. Protein sequence: CASSLYGGKGYEQYF.

This clonotype has a handful of counts. This rearrangement joins TRBV5-1 to TRBJ2-1, with 9 bases identical to TRBD2. V lost 6 bases, J lost 4 bases, and 8 bases stayed unmatched. The germline V gene encodes CDR1 SGHRS and CDR2 YFSETQ. CDR3 length: 15 amino acids. CDR3 residues: CASKRAGGLYNEQFF. DNA of the CDR3: TGCGCCAGCAAGAGGGCGGGAGGGTTATACAATGAGCAGTTCTTC.

This clonotype was observed many times. This chain uses TRBV27 with TRBJ2-7; perhaps TRBD1 as D (6 bases). V lost 8 bases to trimming and J lost 5 bases, with 16 bases between them. The CDR3 consists of 13 residues. CDR1 is MNHEY, CDR2 SMNVEV, per germline (reference sequence). The CDR3, as DNA: TGTGCCAGCTCTTCAGGGGAATACAACGAGCAGTACTTC. This translates into CASSSGEYNEQYF.

This clonotype came up many times. The chain combines TRBV5-1 with TRBJ2-3; 7 bases map to TRBD2. The CDR3 sequence is 17 residues long. V lost 0 bases and J lost 3; bases outside the gene matches: 10. Germline V gene sequence: CDR1 SGHRS, CDR2 YFSETQ. For the CDR3, the DNA is TGCGCCAGCAGCTTGGCTTTAGCGGGTGTGGTAACAGATACGCAGTATTTT. Its translation: CASSLALAGVVTDTQYF.

This clonotype came up many times. The J gene is TRBJ2-2, the V gene TRBV7-9; 9 bases agree with TRBD1. Germline CDR1 SEHNR, CDR2 FQNEAQ (reference sequence). After removal of 5 bases from V and 3 bases from J, the junction contained 16 bases not matched to a gene. The length of the CDR3 is 19 residues. CDR3 nucleotides: TGTGCCAGCAGCCTTCCCTTAGGGACAGGGAGTTATTACACCGGGGAGCTGTTTTTT. Translated: CASSLPLGTGSYYTGELFF.

This clonotype was seen at least ten times. The rearrangement uses TRBV29-1 and TRBJ2-7; TRBD2 is a possible D gene (6 bases). Deletions cut 5 bases from V and 6 bases from J, with 17 bases between. In germline, CDR1 is SQVTM, CDR2 ANQGSEA. The CDR3 covers 13 residues. DNA of the CDR3: TGCAGCGTTTTTACTAGCCCCCAGGGCGAGCAGTACTTC. Residues: CSVFTSPQGEQYF.

This clonotype was counted at least ten times. The chain has TRBV27 and TRBJ2-1, with D hard to call. V lost 4 bases, J lost 7 bases, and 17 bases lay in between. The CDR3 is 15 amino acids. The germline gives CDR1 MNHEY, CDR2 SMNVEV (reference sequence). CDR3 loop: CASSSLPPDANEQFF. CDR3 bases: TGTGCCAGCAGTTCCCTCCCCCCGGACGCGAATGAGCAGTTCTTC.

This clonotype occurred many times. The J gene is TRBJ2-7, the V gene TRBV9, with unresolved D. The V end was cut by 4 bases, the J end by 6 bases, with 14 bases between. CDR1 is SGDLS, CDR2 YYNGEE, per germline. The CDR3 loop spans 13 amino acids. The CDR3 loop is CASSMGSGLEQYF. The CDR3 nucleotides are TGTGCCAGCAGCATGGGGTCTGGCCTCGAGCAGTACTTC.

CDR3 amino acids: CASSSQGGGTEAFF. In nucleotides, the CDR3 is TGTGCCAGCAGTTCCCAGGGGGGGGGCACTGAAGCTTTCTTT. The gene calls are TRBV12-3 or TRBV12-4 and TRBJ1-1, with 7 bases lining up with TRBD1. With 4 bases clipped from V and 4 bases from J, the junction kept 6 bases outside the gene matches. The CDR3 runs to 14 residues.

This clonotype occurred many times. The J gene is TRBJ2-3, the V gene TRBV5-1; no clear D. This CDR3 is built from 14 residues. CDR1 SGHRS and CDR2 YFSETQ come from the germline V gene. Deletions cut 0 bases from V and 2 bases from J, with 7 bases between. DNA for the CDR3: TGCGCCAGCAGCTTGGATCGGACCACAGATACGCAGTATTTT. This codes for CASSLDRTTDTQYF.

This clonotype was counted at least ten times. The genes are TRBV12-3 or TRBV12-4 and TRBJ2-5, with D perhaps TRBD1 (5 bases). The CDR3 spans 13 residues. V gave up 6 bases and J gave up 5 bases, with 13 bases separating them. In DNA, the CDR3 is TGTGCCAGCAGCCCCCCCTGGGGCGAGACCCAGTACTTC. Translating gives CASSPPWGETQYF.

This clonotype was counted at least ten times. The chain has TRBV2 and TRBJ1-3; D is ambiguous. Germline V gives CDR1 SNHLY, CDR2 FYNNEI. CDR3 length: 17 residues. Trimming stripped 8 bases from V and 0 bases from J, with 20 bases between. The DNA for the CDR3 is TGTGCCAGCGGAGAAAGCAAGACTAGGGCCTCTGGAAACACCATATATTTT. This translates into CASGESKTRASGNTIYF.

In this sample, this clonotype turned up many times. The V call is TRBV27, the J call TRBJ2-1; TRBD1 might be the D (5 bases). With 1 base removed from V and 4 bases from J, the gap between germline ends came to 17 bases. Germline values: CDR1 MNHEY, CDR2 SMNVEV (reference sequence). CDR3 length: 17 amino acids. CDR3: CASSLFPPQDRYNEQFF. Here the CDR3 DNA reads TGTGCCAGCAGTTTATTCCCTCCCCAAGACAGATACAATGAGCAGTTCTTC.

Many counts were recorded for this clonotype. The chain joins TRBV5-6 to TRBJ2-1; TRBD2 matches 13 bases. Germline loops: CDR1 SGHDT, CDR2 YYEEEE. Unmatched junction bases numbered 10, after V lost 7 bases and J lost 0 bases. The CDR3 consists of 18 residues. The CDR3 here is CASVKGLAGLSSYNEQFF. CDR3 nucleotide sequence: TGTGCCAGCGTTAAGGGACTAGCGGGGCTTAGCTCCTACAATGAGCAGTTCTTC.

Ten or more counts support this clonotype. This chain connects TRBV5-1 to TRBJ2-7; 8 bases match TRBD2. V was clipped by 0 bases and J by 5 bases; unmatched bases: 4. Germline values: CDR1 SGHRS, CDR2 YFSETQ. The CDR3 covers 14 residues. The CDR3 bases are TGCGCCAGCAGCTTGGAAGCGGGAGACCACGAGCAGTACTTC. Encoded protein: CASSLEAGDHEQYF.

This clonotype showed up many times. The gene calls are TRBV9 and TRBJ2-1, with unresolved D. Germline V CDR1 and CDR2: SGDLS, YYNGEE. The CDR3 sequence is 12 residues long. V was shortened by 2 bases and J by 5 bases, with 5 bases between the two germline ends. The CDR3 protein is CASSVHNNEQFF. In DNA form, the CDR3 reads TGTGCCAGCAGCGTCCACAACAATGAGCAGTTCTTC.

This clonotype was counted at least ten times. The gene calls are TRBV29-1 and TRBJ2-5; 7 bases fit TRBD2. The germline CDR1 and CDR2 sequences are SQVTM and ANQGSEA. The CDR3 runs to 14 residues. V lost 4 bases to trimming and J lost 7 bases; unmatched junction nucleotides: 12. As DNA, the CDR3 is TGCAGCGTTGCGAATCTCCAGCGGGATGGGACCCAGTACTTC. This gives the protein CSVANLQRDGTQYF. The full variable domain, with the rest looked up from reference TRBV29-1 and TRBJ2-5, is SAVISQKPSRDICQRGTSLTIQCQVDSQVTMMFWYRQQPGQSLTLIATANQGSEATYESGFVIDKFPISRPNLTFSTLTVSNMSPEDSSIYLCSVANLQRDGTQYFGPGTRLLVL.

This clonotype was counted at least ten times. The rearrangement links TRBV20-1 to TRBJ2-3; possibly TRBD1 for D (5 bases). The V and J ends lost 3 bases and 2 bases respectively, with 9 bases between them. Germline-derived CDR1 and CDR2 are DFQATT and SNEGSKA (reference sequence). The CDR3 sequence is 13 residues long. The CDR3 DNA reads TGCAGTGCTAGCGACAGATACACAGATACGCAGTATTTT. This translates into CSASDRYTDTQYF.

Within the sample, this clonotype is medium-sized. The V call is TRBV12-3 or TRBV12-4, the J call TRBJ2-7; the D is unclear. CDR3 size: 14 residues. V shed 5 bases and J shed 2 bases, with 13 bases lying between them. This chain's CDR3 is CASSNTLVTYEQYF. The CDR3, as DNA: TGTGCCAGCAGTAACACCCTGGTAACCTACGAGCAGTACTTC.

This clonotype has a count of ten or more. The chain couples TRBV7-3 to TRBJ2-6, with 8 positions matching TRBD2. J gave up 1 base and V 2 bases, and 10 bases lay outside the gene matches. The germline V gene encodes CDR1 SGHTA and CDR2 FQGTGA. The CDR3 has 19 amino acids. DNA for the CDR3: TGTGCCAGCAGCTTAGGGTTTTGGGAGCGGGAGTCTGGGGCCAACGTCCTGACTTTC. The encoded protein is CASSLGFWERESGANVLTF.